This TCR beta chain derives from a study of T cell responses to AZD1222 COVID-19 vaccine. Assay used: immunoSEQ multiplex PCR; TCRdb lists only in-frame clones, some missing. The data show 120,000 to 150,000 clones, about 90% seen once. The CDR3 runs 15 residues. Germline CDR1 and CDR2: SGHRS and YFSETQ. The germline V and J ends were trimmed by 2 bases and 2 bases, with 11 bases remaining between them. This receptor was identified in an adult who received the AZD1222 COVID-19 vaccine. This chain uses TRBV5-1 with TRBJ2-1; tentatively, D is TRBD2 (6 bases). The input for sequencing was peripheral blood, taken 28 days after the second AZD1222 dose. In nucleotides, the CDR3 is TGCGCCAGCAGCTTAGGTAGCGGCCCCTACAATGAGCAGTTCTTC. This codes for CASSLGSGPYNEQFF.